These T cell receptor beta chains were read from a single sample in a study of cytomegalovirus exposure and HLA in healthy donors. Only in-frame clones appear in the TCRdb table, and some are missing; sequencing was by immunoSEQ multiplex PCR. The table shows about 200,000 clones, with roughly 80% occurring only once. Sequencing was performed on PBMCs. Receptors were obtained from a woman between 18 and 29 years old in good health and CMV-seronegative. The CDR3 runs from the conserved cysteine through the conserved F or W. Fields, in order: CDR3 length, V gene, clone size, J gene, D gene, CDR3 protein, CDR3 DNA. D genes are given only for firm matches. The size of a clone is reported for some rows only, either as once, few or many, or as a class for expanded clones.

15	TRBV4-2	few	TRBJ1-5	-	CASSQGGRDNQPQHF	TGTGCCAGCAGCCAAGGGGGCAGGGATAATCAGCCCCAGCATTTT
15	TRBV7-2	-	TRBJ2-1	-	CASSREASSYNEQFF	TGTGCCAGCAGCCGCGAGGCCAGCTCCTACAATGAGCAGTTCTTC
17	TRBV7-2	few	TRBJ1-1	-	CASSLATGTRMNTEAFF	TGTGCCAGCAGCTTAGCGACCGGGACACGAATGAACACTGAAGCTTTCTTT
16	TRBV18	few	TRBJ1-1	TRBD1	CASSPQTGLMNTEAFF	TGTGCCAGCTCACCACAGACAGGGCTAATGAACACTGAAGCTTTCTTT
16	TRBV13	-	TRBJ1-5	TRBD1	CASSSRTGRGNQPQHF	TGTGCCAGCAGCTCCCGGACAGGGAGAGGCAATCAGCCCCAGCATTTT
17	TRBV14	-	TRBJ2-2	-	CASSQDIISGTTGELFF	TGTGCCAGCAGCCAAGATATCATTAGCGGAACCACCGGGGAGCTGTTTTTT
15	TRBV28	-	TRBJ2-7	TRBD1	CASSILGTGTYEQYF	TGTGCCAGCAGTATTTTAGGGACAGGGACCTACGAGCAGTACTTC
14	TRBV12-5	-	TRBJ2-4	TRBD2	CASGPSGRENIQYF	TGTGCTAGTGGGCCGAGCGGGAGGGAAAACATTCAGTACTTC
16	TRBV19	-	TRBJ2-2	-	CASSRQGLGYTGELFF	TGTGCCAGTAGTAGACAGGGACTAGGTTACACCGGGGAGCTGTTTTTT
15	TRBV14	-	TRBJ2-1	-	CASSQEGTGYNEQFF	TGTGCCAGCAGCCAAGAAGGTACAGGTTACAATGAGCAGTTCTTC
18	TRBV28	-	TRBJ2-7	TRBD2	CASSLGLAGLPYSYEQYF	TGTGCCAGCAGTTTGGGACTAGCGGGACTTCCTTACTCCTACGAGCAGTACTTC
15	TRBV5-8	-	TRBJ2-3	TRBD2	CASSLGLAGTDTQYF	TGTGCCAGCAGCCTCGGACTAGCGGGCACAGATACGCAGTATTTT
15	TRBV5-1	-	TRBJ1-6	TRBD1	CASSWTGQGNSPLHF	TGCGCCAGCAGCTGGACTGGACAGGGAAACTCACCCCTCCACTTT
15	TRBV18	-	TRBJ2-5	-	CASSRLGQAQETQYF	TGTGCCAGCTCCCGCCTTGGGCAGGCTCAAGAGACCCAGTACTTC